Listed below are T cell receptor beta chains from one sample, sequenced in a study of regulatory T cells in long-lasting Graves disease. One entry per CDR3 protein results from TCRdb running MiXCR on the multiplex PCR reads. The table has approximately 440,000 distinct CDR3 sequences, 23% seen once. The sequenced sample was peripheral blood mononuclear cells (PBMCs), obtained when the disease was refractory, from a patient treated with antithyroid drugs. The receptor source for this set is a female donor with Graves disease. Both conserved end residues are part of each CDR3. D genes are given only for firm matches. Clone sizes are given selectively: once, few, many, or a class where the clone is expanded.

d_gene: .; j_gene: TRBJ1-2; v_gene: TRBV28; abundance: many; CDR3nt: TGTGCCAGCAGTTCAGGAACAGGCTCGTGGAGCTACACCTTC; CDR3aa: CASSSGTGSWSYTF
d_gene: .; j_gene: TRBJ1-4; v_gene: TRBV7-9; abundance: .; CDR3nt: TGTGCCAGCAGAACAGGACAGATTAATGAAAAACTGTTTTTT; CDR3aa: CASRTGQINEKLFF
d_gene: TRBD1; j_gene: TRBJ2-7; v_gene: TRBV29-1; abundance: .; CDR3nt: TGCAGCGCCAAGACCGGGACAGGGTCCGAGCAGTACTTC; CDR3aa: CSAKTGTGSEQYF
d_gene: .; j_gene: TRBJ2-1; v_gene: TRBV6-2/TRBV6-3; abundance: .; CDR3nt: TGTGCCAGCAGTGCACCTTCCTACAATGAGCAGTTCTTC; CDR3aa: CASSAPSYNEQFF
d_gene: .; j_gene: TRBJ2-7; v_gene: TRBV3-1; abundance: .; CDR3nt: TGTGCCAGCGGACGGACTGACGAGCAGTACTTC; CDR3aa: CASGRTDEQYF
d_gene: TRBD1; j_gene: TRBJ1-2; v_gene: TRBV28; abundance: .; CDR3nt: TGTGCCAGCAGTTTGGGGACAGGGCGGGATGGCTATGGCTACACCTTC; CDR3aa: CASSLGTGRDGYGYTF
d_gene: TRBD1; j_gene: TRBJ2-7; v_gene: TRBV27; abundance: few; CDR3nt: TGTGCCAGCAGCGTGACCGGGACAGCCCTCTACGAGCAGTACTTC; CDR3aa: CASSVTGTALYEQYF
d_gene: TRBD1; j_gene: TRBJ2-7; v_gene: TRBV28; abundance: many; CDR3nt: TGTGCCAGCAGTTCATCGGGACAGGGGAAGAGGTCCTACGAGCAGTACTTC; CDR3aa: CASSSSGQGKRSYEQYF
d_gene: TRBD2; j_gene: TRBJ2-3; v_gene: TRBV6-1; abundance: .; CDR3nt: TGTGCCAGCAGCTCTAAGCGGGAGCCGGATACGCAGTATTTT; CDR3aa: CASSSKREPDTQYF
d_gene: TRBD2; j_gene: TRBJ2-5; v_gene: TRBV7-2; abundance: many; CDR3nt: TGTGCCAGCAGCCGTCGAGCGGGAGCCCCAGCGACCCAGTACTTC; CDR3aa: CASSRRAGAPATQYF
d_gene: .; j_gene: TRBJ1-4; v_gene: TRBV6-1; abundance: .; CDR3nt: TGTGCCGGCAGTAGGACCCAGGGCGGGGGAGAAAAACTGTTTTTT; CDR3aa: CAGSRTQGGGEKLFF
d_gene: TRBD1; j_gene: TRBJ1-5; v_gene: TRBV7-8; abundance: few; CDR3nt: TGTGCCAGCAGCCTAGGGACAGGGATCCGAAGCAATCAGCCCCAGCATTTT; CDR3aa: CASSLGTGIRSNQPQHF
d_gene: .; j_gene: TRBJ2-4; v_gene: TRBV6-1; abundance: few; CDR3nt: TGTGCCAGCAGTCAGCACGGGGCGGCCAAAAACATTCAGTACTTC; CDR3aa: CASSQHGAAKNIQYF
d_gene: TRBD1; j_gene: TRBJ1-5; v_gene: TRBV12-3/TRBV12-4; abundance: many; CDR3nt: TGTGCCAGCAGTTTAGGACAGGGCGTTCAGCCCCAGCATTTT; CDR3aa: CASSLGQGVQPQHF
d_gene: TRBD1; j_gene: TRBJ1-1; v_gene: TRBV5-8; abundance: many; CDR3nt: TGTGCCAGCAGCTTGGGGGCCAGGGGGACGAACACTGAAGCTTTCTTT; CDR3aa: CASSLGARGTNTEAFF
d_gene: TRBD1; j_gene: TRBJ2-6; v_gene: TRBV19; abundance: few; CDR3nt: TGTGCCAGTAGTATCCCCCGGCAGGGGGCCTCTGGGGCCAACGTCCTGACTTTC; CDR3aa: CASSIPRQGASGANVLTF
d_gene: .; j_gene: TRBJ1-3; v_gene: TRBV12-3/TRBV12-4; abundance: .; CDR3nt: TGTGCCAGCAGTTTTGGGGGTGCTGGAAACACCATATATTTT; CDR3aa: CASSFGGAGNTIYF
d_gene: .; j_gene: TRBJ1-1; v_gene: TRBV7-2; abundance: .; CDR3nt: TGTGCCAGCAGCTTAGGGAGGGTGAGGTTCACTGAAGCTTTCTTT; CDR3aa: CASSLGRVRFTEAFF
d_gene: .; j_gene: TRBJ1-5; v_gene: TRBV28; abundance: many; CDR3nt: TGTGCCAGCAGTTTGAGCAGGACTTATAGCAATCAGCCCCAGCATTTT; CDR3aa: CASSLSRTYSNQPQHF
d_gene: .; j_gene: TRBJ1-1; v_gene: TRBV6-1; abundance: many; CDR3nt: TGTGCCACCCAGTGGGGAGAAGCTGAAGCTTTCTTT; CDR3aa: CATQWGEAEAFF
d_gene: .; j_gene: TRBJ1-1; v_gene: TRBV13; abundance: few; CDR3nt: TGTGCCAGCAGCTCGGGGGGAAGGAACACTGAAGCTTTCTTT; CDR3aa: CASSSGGRNTEAFF
d_gene: TRBD1; j_gene: TRBJ1-1; v_gene: TRBV6-9; abundance: .; CDR3nt: TGTGCCAGCAGTTACCCAAAAACAGGGGGAACGAACACTGAAGCTTTCTTT; CDR3aa: CASSYPKTGGTNTEAFF
d_gene: TRBD1; j_gene: TRBJ2-3; v_gene: TRBV2; abundance: many; CDR3nt: TGTGCCACCAGAACAGGGGCCACCCTCCATACGCAGTATTTT; CDR3aa: CATRTGATLHTQYF
d_gene: .; j_gene: TRBJ1-6; v_gene: TRBV27; abundance: few; CDR3nt: TGTGCCAGCAGTTTCACCGGGGACAATGCACCCCTCCACTTT; CDR3aa: CASSFTGDNAPLHF
d_gene: .; j_gene: TRBJ1-1; v_gene: TRBV29-1; abundance: .; CDR3nt: TGCAGCGTTGATTTGCATTCCACTGAAGCTTTCTTT; CDR3aa: CSVDLHSTEAFF
d_gene: .; j_gene: TRBJ1-2; v_gene: TRBV6-1; abundance: .; CDR3nt: TGTGCCAGCAGTGAAGCGGGGGGAGGATGGGATGGCTACACCTTC; CDR3aa: CASSEAGGGWDGYTF
d_gene: TRBD1; j_gene: TRBJ2-1; v_gene: TRBV6-9; abundance: many; CDR3nt: TGTGCCAGCAGTTCAGGACAGGGGGTCTACAATGAGCAGTTCTTC; CDR3aa: CASSSGQGVYNEQFF
d_gene: .; j_gene: TRBJ1-1; v_gene: TRBV7-3; abundance: .; CDR3nt: TGTGCCAGCAGCCCCCAAGGGGCAGGATCTGAAGCTTTCTTT; CDR3aa: CASSPQGAGSEAFF
d_gene: .; j_gene: TRBJ1-2; v_gene: TRBV6-5; abundance: many; CDR3nt: TGTGCCAGCAGTTACAGCTGGACGGATCAATACTACACCTTC; CDR3aa: CASSYSWTDQYYTF
d_gene: .; j_gene: TRBJ1-2; v_gene: TRBV5-1; abundance: .; CDR3nt: TGCGCCAGCAGCTTGGACGGCAGCGACTATGGCTACACCTTC; CDR3aa: CASSLDGSDYGYTF
d_gene: .; j_gene: TRBJ2-2; v_gene: TRBV18; abundance: .; CDR3nt: TGTGCCAGCTCACTACAGGGTTGGTCGACGGAGCTGTTTTTT; CDR3aa: CASSLQGWSTELFF
d_gene: .; j_gene: TRBJ1-2; v_gene: TRBV15; abundance: few; CDR3nt: TGTGCCACCAGCAGAGATTTGGGACAAGGCTACACCTTC; CDR3aa: CATSRDLGQGYTF